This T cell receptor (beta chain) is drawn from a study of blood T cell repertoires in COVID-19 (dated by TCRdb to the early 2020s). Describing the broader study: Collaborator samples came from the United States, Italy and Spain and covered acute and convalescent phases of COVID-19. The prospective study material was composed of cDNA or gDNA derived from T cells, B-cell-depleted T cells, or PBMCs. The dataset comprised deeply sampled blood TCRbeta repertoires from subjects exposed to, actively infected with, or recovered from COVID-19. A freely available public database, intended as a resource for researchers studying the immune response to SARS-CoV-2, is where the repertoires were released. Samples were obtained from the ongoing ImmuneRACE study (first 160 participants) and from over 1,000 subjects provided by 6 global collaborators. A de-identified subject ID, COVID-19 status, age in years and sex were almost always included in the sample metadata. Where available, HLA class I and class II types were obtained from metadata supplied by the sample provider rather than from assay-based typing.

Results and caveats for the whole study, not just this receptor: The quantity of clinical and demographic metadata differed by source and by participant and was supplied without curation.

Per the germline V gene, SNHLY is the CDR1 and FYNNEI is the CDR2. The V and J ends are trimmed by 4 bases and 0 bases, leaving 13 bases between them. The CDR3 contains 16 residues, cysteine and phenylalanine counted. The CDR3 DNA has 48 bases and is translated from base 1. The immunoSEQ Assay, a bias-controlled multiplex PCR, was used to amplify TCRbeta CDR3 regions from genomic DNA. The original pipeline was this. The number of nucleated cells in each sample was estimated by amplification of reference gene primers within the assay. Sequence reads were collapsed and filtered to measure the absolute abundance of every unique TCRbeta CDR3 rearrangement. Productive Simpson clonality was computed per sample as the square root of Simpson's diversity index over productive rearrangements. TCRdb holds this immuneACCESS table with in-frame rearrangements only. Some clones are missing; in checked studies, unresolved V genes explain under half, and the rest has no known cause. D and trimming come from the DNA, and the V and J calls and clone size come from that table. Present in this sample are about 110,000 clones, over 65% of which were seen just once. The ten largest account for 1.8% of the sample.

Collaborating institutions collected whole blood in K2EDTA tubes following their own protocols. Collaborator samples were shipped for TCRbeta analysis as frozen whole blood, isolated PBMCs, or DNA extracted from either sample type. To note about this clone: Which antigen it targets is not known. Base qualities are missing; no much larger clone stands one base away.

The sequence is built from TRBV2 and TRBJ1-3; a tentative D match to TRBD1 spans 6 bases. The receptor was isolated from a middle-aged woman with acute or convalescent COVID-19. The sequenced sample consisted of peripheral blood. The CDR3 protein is CASSVDSLYSGNTIYF. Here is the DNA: TGTGCCAGCAGTGTGGACAGCCTCTACTCTGGAAACACCATATATTTT.